Each of the 14 T cell receptor beta chains below was sequenced from the same sample in a study of a mutant IDH1 vaccine in newly diagnosed glioma. Described time point: week 35, safety follow-up. A single vaccine dose contained 300 ug of mutant IDH1 20-mer peptide, and topical imiquimod was used with it. Data came from immunoSEQ multiplex PCR; TCRdb stores just in-frame clones and leaves some out. The sample shows around 50,000 clones, roughly 80% of them seen only once. For these TCRs, the target antigens are not known. The material sequenced was PBMCs, taken from a glioma patient whose treatment included an IDH1 peptide vaccine. These receptors all stem from a man in his forties with glioma.

This clone has more than one count but fewer than ten. The CDR3 DNA is TGTGCCAGCAGCTTGGGAGGATTTGGAAACACCATATATTTT. Protein product: CASSLGGFGNTIYF. The chain combines TRBV5-5 with TRBJ1-3; D is unresolved. The CDR3 loop spans 14 amino acids. Between the trimmed V and J ends, which lost 0 bases and 3 bases, there was a span of 7 bases. Germline V gene data show CDR1 as SGHKS and CDR2 as YYEKEE (reference sequence).

The chain links TRBV9 to TRBJ1-2; D is uncertain. Germline CDR1 SGDLS, CDR2 YYNGEE. CDR3 size: 13 residues. Trimming took off 3 bases at V and 7 bases at J, with 13 bases between the two ends. The CDR3 protein is CASSETEGFGYTF. The DNA of the CDR3 is TGTGCCAGCAGCGAGACGGAGGGATTTGGCTACACCTTC.

In this sample, this clone turned up a few times. The gene calls are TRBV19 and TRBJ2-2; 12 positions match TRBD1. The CDR3 runs 16 residues. The ends lost 4 bases at V and 4 bases at J; junction bases unmatched: 4. CDR1 and CDR2 from the germline V gene are LNHDA and SQIVND (reference sequence). The CDR3 is CASSRGQGAGTGELFF. Here the CDR3 DNA reads TGTGCCAGTAGTAGGGGACAGGGGGCGGGCACCGGGGAGCTGTTTTTT.

V is TRBV2 and J is TRBJ1-6, with 8 positions matching TRBD1. The CDR3 loop spans 16 amino acids. The J segment lost 6 bases and the V segment lost 3 bases, leaving 7 bases of the junction unmatched. Germline V CDR1 and CDR2: SNHLY, FYNNEI. DNA of the CDR3: TGTGCCAGCAGTGAGTCAGGGGGCCGCCTTAATTCACCCCTCCACTTT. Translated: CASSESGGRLNSPLHF.

The rearrangement uses TRBV5-1 and TRBJ2-6, with TRBD1 identical over 8 bases. The junction had 10 bases not matched to a gene; V was cut back by 4 bases and J by 1 base. The CDR3 extends over 18 amino acids. Per the germline V gene, CDR1 is SGHRS and CDR2 is YFSETQ. CDR3 coding DNA: TGCGCCAGCAGCCCAGCCGGGACAGGTACATCTGGGGCCAACGTCCTGACTTTC. As protein: CASSPAGTGTSGANVLTF.

This clone appeared a few times. The chain links TRBV6-5 to TRBJ1-1, with TRBD1 as a possible D gene (6 bases). Trimming pared 2 bases from V and 5 bases from J, leaving 15 bases between. Germline V CDR1 and CDR2: MNHEY, SVGAGI. This CDR3 spans 15 amino acids. The CDR3 sequence is CASSYVGTRGTEAFF. CDR3 nucleotides: TGTGCCAGCAGTTACGTGGGGACGAGGGGGACTGAAGCTTTCTTT.

This clone was recorded once. The chain is built from TRBV2 and TRBJ2-7; D tentatively reads TRBD1 or TRBD2 (5 bases each). The CDR3 sequence is 15 residues long. V gave up 7 bases and J gave up 2 bases, with 18 bases separating them. Germline V gene lookup returns CDR1 SNHLY and CDR2 FYNNEI. The CDR3 coding sequence is TGTGCCAGCACGCTGGTACAGGTGGGAGCCTACGAGCAGTACTTC. As protein: CASTLVQVGAYEQYF.

As to this clone: At the DNA level, this CDR3 is encoded by other sequences in the same sample as well. The chain couples TRBV7-8 to TRBJ2-7; tentatively, D is TRBD2 (5 bases). Germline loops: CDR1 SGHVS, CDR2 FQNEAQ. The CDR3 has 14 residues. Trimming took 0 bases from V and 2 from J, leaving 8 bases between them. CDR3 protein: CASSLASGTYEQYF. Written as DNA, the CDR3 is TGTGCCAGCAGCTTAGCTTCCGGGACCTACGAGCAGTACTTC.

V gene TRBV19 combines with J gene TRBJ2-2, with a weak D call TRBD1 (5 bases). The CDR3 loop spans 15 amino acids. The V gene lost 5 bases and the J gene lost 0 bases, with 10 bases spanning the gap. Per germline, CDR1 LNHDA and CDR2 SQIVND (reference sequence). CDR3 amino acids: CASSFRDTNTGELFF. The DNA of the CDR3 is TGTGCCAGTAGTTTCAGGGATACGAACACCGGGGAGCTGTTTTTT.

This clone has a single count. The chain combines TRBV4-1 with TRBJ2-4; tentative D call: TRBD2 (6 bases). V was clipped by 0 bases and J by 4 bases, with 16 bases between them. Germline values: CDR1 MGHRA, CDR2 YSYEKL. CDR3 size: 17 residues. The CDR3 loop is CASSQDPGAGGKNIQYF. The CDR3, as DNA: TGCGCCAGCAGCCAAGATCCAGGAGCGGGCGGGAAAAACATTCAGTACTTC.

The chain employs TRBV2 and TRBJ1-5; D might be TRBD1 (5 bases). CDR3 length equals 16 residues. Germline V gives CDR1 SNHLY, CDR2 FYNNEI. Between the trimmed V and J ends, which lost 2 bases and 7 bases, there was a span of 18 bases. CDR3 nucleotide sequence: TGTGCCAGCAGTGAAATGGGTTTAGGGGCGGGGCAGCCCCAGCATTTT. It translates to CASSEMGLGAGQPQHF. Filled out from reference TRBV2 and TRBJ1-5, the complete variable domain reads EPEVTQTPSHQVTQMGQEVILRCVPISNHLYFYWYRQILGQKVEFLVSFYNNEISEKSEIFDDQFSVERPDGSNFTLKIRSTKLEDSAMYFCASSEMGLGAGQPQHFGDGTRLSIL.

The table lists this clone with a few counts. V is TRBV7-9 and J is TRBJ2-5; 8 nucleotides align to TRBD1. Losses at the gene ends were 1 base for V and 3 bases for J; bases not matched to a gene: 4. Germline CDR1 SEHNR, CDR2 FQNEAQ (reference sequence). The CDR3 is made up of 15 amino acids. The CDR3 reads CASSLVSGGEETQYF. CDR3 in DNA: TGTGCCAGCAGCTTAGTATCAGGGGGCGAAGAGACCCAGTACTTC.

The chain is built from TRBV30 and TRBJ1-6; 10 positions match TRBD1. The ends lost 3 bases at V and 10 bases at J; junction bases unmatched: 9. The CDR3 extends over 15 amino acids. From germline, CDR1 is GTSNPN and CDR2 SVGIG (reference sequence). The CDR3, as DNA: TGTGCCTGGAGAACACAGACAGGGGGCGGGTCACCCCTCCACTTT. This translates into CAWRTQTGGGSPLHF.

The chain joins TRBV18 to TRBJ2-5; 9 nucleotides line up with TRBD1. The germline V gene encodes CDR1 KGHSH and CDR2 LQKENI. The CDR3 consists of 15 residues. The ends lost 3 bases at V and 5 bases at J; junction bases unmatched: 7. The CDR3 DNA follows: TGTGCCAGCTCACCGGGGACAGGGAATATGGAGACCCAGTACTTC. Protein product: CASSPGTGNMETQYF.